The 30 T cell receptor beta chains below all came from one sample that was sequenced in a study of T-cell memory formation after mild COVID-19. TCRdb fed the 5' RACE reads into MiXCR, producing one record per CDR3 protein. The sample contains some 300,000 distinct CDR3 sequences, approximately 22% of which appear only once. The specimen sequenced was PBMCs or a T cell subset sorted from them (not recorded which). All receptors come from a man aged 18 to 30 who had mild COVID-19 (a few samples of this study predate the infection). Cell type and time point are not known.

This clonotype has more than one count but fewer than ten. This sequence joins TRBV5-1 and TRBJ1-6, with TRBD1 as a possible D gene (6 bases). V gave up 5 bases and J gave up 9 bases, with 18 bases separating them. The germline V gene encodes CDR1 SGHRS and CDR2 YFSETQ. The CDR3 extends over 15 amino acids. For the CDR3, the DNA is TGCGCCAGCAGTCTGGCTTGGGGGGGGCGTTCACCCCTCCACTTT. Translated, it gives CASSLAWGGRSPLHF.

The V gene is TRBV18, the J gene TRBJ2-3; 11 nucleotides align to TRBD2. The germline V gene encodes CDR1 KGHSH and CDR2 LQKENI. V dropped 4 bases and J dropped 2; count of bases not matched to a gene: 8. This CDR3 has 17 amino acids. CDR3 sequence (DNA): TGTGCCAGCTCACGACAGATTAGCGGGGGGGCCACAGATACGCAGTATTTT. Translation: CASSRQISGGATDTQYF.

Ten or more counts support this clonotype. V and J are TRBV6-1 and TRBJ2-1, with 7 bases lining up with TRBD2. Trimming removed 3 bases from V and 3 bases from J; junction bases left unmatched: 5. CDR3 length: 15 residues. Germline loops: CDR1 MNHNS, CDR2 SASEGT. This chain's CDR3 is CASSDGAGDYNEQFF. CDR3 DNA sequence: TGTGCCAGCAGTGACGGGGCGGGGGACTACAATGAGCAGTTCTTC.

This clonotype showed up many times. V usage is TRBV6-5 and J usage is TRBJ2-1; D not certain. This CDR3 has 11 amino acids. Germline CDR1 MNHEY, CDR2 SVGAGI. Trimming shortened V by 5 bases and J by 7 bases, and 6 bases separated the two germline ends. CDR3 amino acids: CASSLANEQFF. CDR3 in DNA: TGTGCCAGCAGTCTCGCGAATGAGCAGTTCTTC.

The CDR3 here is CASSLPGQPQHF. CDR3 in DNA: TGTGCCAGCAGCTTGCCCGGTCAGCCCCAGCATTTT. The V and J genes are TRBV5-6 and TRBJ1-5; D unresolved. In germline, CDR1 is SGHDT, CDR2 YYEEEE. The CDR3 is 12 amino acids. V was trimmed by 1 base and J by 6 bases, leaving 5 bases between them.

The chain employs TRBV6-6 and TRBJ2-7; D could derive from TRBD1 or TRBD2 (6 bases each). Per germline, CDR1 MNHNY and CDR2 SVGAGI (reference sequence). This CDR3 comprises 15 residues. Deletions cut 3 bases from V and 3 bases from J, with 15 bases between. For the CDR3, the DNA is TGTGCCAGCAGTTATGGCGGCCGGGGGCGCTACGAGCAGTACTTC. This sequence encodes CASSYGGRGRYEQYF.

This clonotype was seen only a few times. The chain combines TRBV19 with TRBJ2-3; a possible D gene is TRBD1 (6 bases). CDR3 length: 15 residues. The V and J ends lost 5 bases and 11 bases respectively, with 23 bases between them. Germline CDR1 and CDR2: LNHDA and SQIVND (reference sequence). CDR3 coding DNA: TGTGCCAGTAGTTACGAGGGACCAGAACTGGGACAGCAGTATTTT. Translating it yields CASSYEGPELGQQYF.

The gene calls are TRBV27 and TRBJ1-2; 9 bases match TRBD1. The CDR3 consists of 14 residues. The germline gives CDR1 MNHEY, CDR2 SMNVEV (reference sequence). The J segment lost 1 base and the V segment lost 6 bases, leaving 3 bases of the junction unmatched. CDR3 coding DNA: TGTGCCAGCAGAGACAGGGGGTATAACTATGGCTACACCTTC. This encodes CASRDRGYNYGYTF.

This clonotype was picked up many times. V usage is TRBV4-2 and J usage is TRBJ2-7; D might be TRBD1 or TRBD2, each matching 6 bases. This CDR3 comprises 14 residues. V lost 8 bases and J 2 bases, leaving 16 bases between the germline ends. Germline V lookup: CDR1 LGHNA, CDR2 YNFKEQ. CDR3 sequence reads: CASRLSRDTYEQYF. Written as DNA, the CDR3 is TGTGCCAGCCGTTTGTCGCGGGACACCTACGAGCAGTACTTC.

This clonotype has only a few counts. The chain is built from TRBV29-1 and TRBJ1-5, with TRBD1 identical over 7 bases. The ends lost 6 bases at V and 6 bases at J; junction bases unmatched: 5. Looked up from germline, CDR1 is SQVTM and CDR2 is ANQGSEA. The CDR3 is 12 residues long. The CDR3 reads CSVGTAGQPQHF. CDR3 DNA sequence: TGCAGCGTAGGGACAGCGGGTCAGCCCCAGCATTTT.

The chain recombines TRBV10-3 with TRBJ1-4, with a tentative D call TRBD1 (5 bases). V lost 10 bases to trimming and J lost 8 bases, with 26 bases between them. Germline assignment: CDR1 ENHRY and CDR2 SYGVKD. This CDR3 contains 16 residues. The CDR3 region has the DNA TGTGCCACTGGGGGAGTCACCAACCAACAAAGGGAAAAACTGTTTTTT. This encodes CATGGVTNQQREKLFF.

This clonotype occurred many times. This chain uses TRBV7-2 with TRBJ1-5; unclear D gene. Germline V gene data show CDR1 as SGHTA and CDR2 as FQGNSA. CDR3 size: 16 residues. Trimming removed 5 bases at V and 7 bases at J, with 21 bases between. In DNA, the CDR3 is TGTGCCAGCAGCCTGGTAGCCGGGCCCGCGGGGCAGCCCCAGCATTTT. This sequence encodes CASSLVAGPAGQPQHF.

There are a few counts of this clonotype. The chain joins TRBV12-3 or TRBV12-4 to TRBJ2-2; 10 nucleotides line up with TRBD2. This CDR3 has 17 amino acids. Losses at the gene ends were 6 bases for V and 1 base for J; bases not matched to a gene: 8. CDR3 DNA sequence: TGTGCCAGCAGATGGGGGACTAGCGCGGAGAACACCGGGGAGCTGTTTTTT. The encoded protein is CASRWGTSAENTGELFF.

The V call is TRBV6-2 or TRBV6-3, the J call TRBJ1-5; tentative D call: TRBD1 (5 bases). Trimming took off 6 bases at V and 3 bases at J, with 12 bases between the two ends. The germline gives CDR1 MNHEY, CDR2 SVGEGT. The length of the CDR3 is 14 residues. CDR3 nucleotide sequence: TGTGCCAGCAGGTCCGACAGAAACAATCAGCCCCAGCATTTT. This translates into CASRSDRNNQPQHF.

This clonotype was observed a handful of times. The chain links TRBV20-1 to TRBJ2-4; D might be TRBD2 (6 bases). Trimming took 2 bases from V and 4 from J, leaving 15 bases between them. The CDR3 totals 15 residues. Germline V gene data show CDR1 as DFQATT and CDR2 as SNEGSKA (reference sequence). DNA for the CDR3: TGCAGTGCTAGAAGGGAGGTGGGGGGTAAAAACATTCAGTACTTC. This translates into CSARREVGGKNIQYF.

This chain joins TRBV7-9 and TRBJ1-5; unclear D gene. V was trimmed by 4 bases and J by 8 bases, leaving 12 bases between them. CDR1 and CDR2 from the germline V gene are SEHNR and FQNEAQ (reference sequence). This CDR3 comprises 13 residues. The CDR3 here is CASSSSLREPQHF. In DNA form, the CDR3 reads TGTGCCAGCAGCTCTTCCCTGAGGGAGCCCCAGCATTTT.

The V call is TRBV2, the J call TRBJ2-1, with a possible D match to TRBD2 (6 bases). Trimming took 7 bases from V and 0 from J, leaving 10 bases between them. CDR1 and CDR2 (germline): SNHLY, FYNNEI. The CDR3 totals 14 residues. The CDR3 reads CASNPGSSYNEQFF. The CDR3, as DNA: TGTGCCAGCAACCCCGGGAGCTCCTACAATGAGCAGTTCTTC.

The chain has TRBV9 and TRBJ2-7; 7 bases are a match to TRBD1. Per the germline V gene, CDR1 is SGDLS and CDR2 is YYNGEE. The CDR3 is made up of 16 amino acids. The V and J ends lost 5 bases and 2 bases, in that order; junction bases with no gene match: 13. CDR3 nucleotide sequence: TGTGCCAGCAGTGAATACCCCAGGGGGAATACCTACGAGCAGTACTTC. It encodes CASSEYPRGNTYEQYF.

The CDR3 DNA reads as TGTGCCAGCAGTCGGGGACCGCTAGGAAACACCATATATTTT. Encoded protein: CASSRGPLGNTIYF. V is TRBV12-3 or TRBV12-4 and J is TRBJ1-3, with D perhaps TRBD1 (5 bases). The CDR3 is made up of 14 amino acids. V lost 5 bases to trimming and J lost 4 bases, with 12 bases between them.

This chain links TRBV18 with TRBJ1-2; D is uncertain. CDR3 length: 12 amino acids. Trimming took 3 bases from V and 6 from J, leaving 8 bases between them. Germline V gene data show CDR1 as KGHSH and CDR2 as LQKENI. The CDR3 coding sequence is TGTGCCAGCTCACCGAGGAGAGATGGCTACACCTTC. Translation: CASSPRRDGYTF.

A few counts support this clonotype. The chain joins TRBV7-3 to TRBJ2-3; D not certain. V lost 2 bases and J 4 bases, leaving 10 bases between the germline ends. Germline CDR1 is SGHTA and CDR2 is FQGTGA. The CDR3 length is 14 residues. CDR3: CASSLLGNPDTQYF. CDR3 DNA sequence: TGTGCCAGCAGCTTATTGGGGAACCCAGATACGCAGTATTTT.

This clonotype was counted a few times. The chain combines TRBV5-1 with TRBJ2-2; a weak D match, TRBD1 (6 bases). The CDR3 consists of 17 residues. Germline lookup yields CDR1 SGHRS and CDR2 YFSETQ. Trimming took 6 bases from V and 0 from J, leaving 18 bases between them. CDR3 loop: CASNLGADLANTGELFF. The CDR3 nucleotides read TGCGCCAGCAATTTGGGGGCGGACCTCGCGAACACCGGGGAGCTGTTTTTT.

This clonotype was seen at least ten times. The chain has TRBV5-1 and TRBJ2-1; 8 positions agree with TRBD2. The CDR3 covers 14 residues. Germline V gene data show CDR1 as SGHRS and CDR2 as YFSETQ. V lost 7 bases to trimming and J lost 6 bases; unmatched junction nucleotides: 9. The CDR3 region is CASHPGGAANEQFF. In DNA, the CDR3 is TGCGCCAGCCATCCGGGAGGGGCAGCCAATGAGCAGTTCTTC.

This chain connects TRBV20-1 to TRBJ2-5, with 9 bases identical to TRBD2. The germline gives CDR1 DFQATT, CDR2 SNEGSKA (reference sequence). The V gene end was trimmed by 5 bases and the J gene end by 5 bases; junction bases not matched to a gene: 9. The length of the CDR3 is 14 residues. CDR3 amino acids: CSAPKRGVAETQYF. The CDR3 DNA reads TGCAGTGCTCCCAAGCGGGGGGTGGCGGAGACCCAGTACTTC.

This clonotype was found many times. This sequence joins TRBV6-5 and TRBJ1-1; D remains unclear. V was shortened by 5 bases and J by 0 bases, with 4 bases between the two germline ends. Germline-derived CDR1 and CDR2 are MNHEY and SVGAGI. CDR3 size: 12 residues. CDR3 bases: TGTGCCAGCAGTGCCATGAACACTGAAGCTTTCTTT. This codes for CASSAMNTEAFF.

This clonotype was counted between two and nine times. V usage is TRBV4-3 and J usage is TRBJ2-2, with 12 nucleotides matching TRBD2. The CDR3 spans 16 residues. V dropped 4 bases and J dropped 7; count of bases not matched to a gene: 7. Germline assignment: CDR1 LGHNA and CDR2 YSLEER. In nucleotides, the CDR3 is TGCGCCAGCAGCCTCGGACTAGCGGGGAGAAACGGGGAGCTGTTTTTT. Its translation is CASSLGLAGRNGELFF.

In its sample, this clonotype was seen a few times. V and J are TRBV5-1 and TRBJ1-2; possibly TRBD1 for D (5 bases). CDR1 is SGHRS, CDR2 YFSETQ, per germline. Trimming pared 3 bases from V and 0 bases from J, leaving 12 bases between. The length of the CDR3 is 15 residues. The CDR3 nucleotides read TGCGCCAGCAGCTCCGAACCGGGGGCTAACTATGGCTACACCTTC. Its protein product is CASSSEPGANYGYTF. The full variable domain, its missing parts supplied by reference TRBV5-1 and TRBJ1-2, is KAGVTQTPRYLIKTRGQQVTLSCSPISGHRSVSWYQQTPGQGLQFLFEYFSETQRNKGNFPGRFSGRQFSNSRSEMNVSTLELGDSALYLCASSSEPGANYGYTFGSGTRLTVV.

The genes are TRBV7-2 and TRBJ2-5; tentative D call: TRBD2 (5 bases). This CDR3 has 17 amino acids. Germline V gives CDR1 SGHTA, CDR2 FQGNSA. The V gene lost 2 bases and the J gene lost 1 base, with 17 bases spanning the gap. The CDR3 reads CASSLYERPLLQETQYF. The CDR3 nucleotides read TGTGCCAGCAGCTTATATGAGCGGCCTCTACTCCAAGAGACCCAGTACTTC.

This chain connects TRBV7-9 to TRBJ2-3; TRBD2 agrees at 10 bases. The CDR3 runs 15 residues. V gave up 3 bases and J gave up 4 bases; unmatched junction bases: 4. Germline V gene lookup returns CDR1 SEHNR and CDR2 FQNEAQ (reference sequence). CDR3 DNA sequence: TGTGCCAGCAGCTTTGTAGCGGGGGGCGCAGATACGCAGTATTTT. Translating gives CASSFVAGGADTQYF.

The rearrangement links TRBV20-1 to TRBJ2-5; TRBD2 aligns across 7 bases. The CDR3 extends over 13 amino acids. V shed 2 bases and J 5 bases; nucleotides not matched to a gene: 5. CDR1 and CDR2 (germline): DFQATT, SNEGSKA (reference sequence). The CDR3, as DNA: TGCAGTGCTAGACTCGGGAGGCGGGAGACCCAGTACTTC. Protein: CSARLGRRETQYF.